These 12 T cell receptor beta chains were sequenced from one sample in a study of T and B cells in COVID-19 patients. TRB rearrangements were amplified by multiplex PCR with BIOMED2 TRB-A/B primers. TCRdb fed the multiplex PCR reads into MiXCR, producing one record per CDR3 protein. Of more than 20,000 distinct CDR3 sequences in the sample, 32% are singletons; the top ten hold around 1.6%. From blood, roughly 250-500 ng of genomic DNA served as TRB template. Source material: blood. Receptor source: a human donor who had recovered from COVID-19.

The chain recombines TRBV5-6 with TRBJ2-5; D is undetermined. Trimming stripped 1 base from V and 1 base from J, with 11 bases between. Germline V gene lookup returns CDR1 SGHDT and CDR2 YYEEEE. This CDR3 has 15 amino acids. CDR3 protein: CASSLYGSPQETQYF. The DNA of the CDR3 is TGTGCCAGCAGCTTGTACGGATCTCCCCAAGAGACCCAGTACTTC.

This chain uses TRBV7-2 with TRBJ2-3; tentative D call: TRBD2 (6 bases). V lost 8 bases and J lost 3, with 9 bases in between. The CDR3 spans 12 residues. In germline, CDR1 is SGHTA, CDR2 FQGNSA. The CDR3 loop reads CASGGRTDTQYF. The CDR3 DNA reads TGTGCCAGCGGAGGGCGGACAGATACGCAGTATTTT.

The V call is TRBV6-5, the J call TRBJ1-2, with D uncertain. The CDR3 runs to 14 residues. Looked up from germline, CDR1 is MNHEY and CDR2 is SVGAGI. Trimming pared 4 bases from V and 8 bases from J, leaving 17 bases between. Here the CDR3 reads CASSSTPRVVGYTF. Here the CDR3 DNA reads TGTGCCAGCAGTTCCACCCCGCGTGTTGTAGGCTACACCTTC.

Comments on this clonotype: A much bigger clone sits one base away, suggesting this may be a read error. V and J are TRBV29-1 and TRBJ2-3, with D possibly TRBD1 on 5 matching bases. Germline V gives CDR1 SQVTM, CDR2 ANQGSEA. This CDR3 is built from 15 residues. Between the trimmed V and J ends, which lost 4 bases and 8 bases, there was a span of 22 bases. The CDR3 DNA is TGCAGCGTTGGTGGGGTCAGGGTATTTCAGGGTACGCAGTATTTT. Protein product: CSVGGVRVFQGTQYF.

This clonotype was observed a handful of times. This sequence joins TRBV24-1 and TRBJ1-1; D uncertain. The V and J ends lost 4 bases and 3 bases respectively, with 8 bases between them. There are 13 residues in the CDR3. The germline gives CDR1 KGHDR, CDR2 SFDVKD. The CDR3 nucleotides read TGTGCCACCAGTGACCCCGGGGACACTGAAGCTTTCTTT. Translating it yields CATSDPGDTEAFF.

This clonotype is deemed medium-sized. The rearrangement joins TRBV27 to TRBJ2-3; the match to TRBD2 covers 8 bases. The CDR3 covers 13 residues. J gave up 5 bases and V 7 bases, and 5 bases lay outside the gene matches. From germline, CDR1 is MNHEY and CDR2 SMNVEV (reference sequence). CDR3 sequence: CASTHGGEDTQYF. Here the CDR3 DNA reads TGTGCCAGCACACACGGGGGGGAAGATACGCAGTATTTT.

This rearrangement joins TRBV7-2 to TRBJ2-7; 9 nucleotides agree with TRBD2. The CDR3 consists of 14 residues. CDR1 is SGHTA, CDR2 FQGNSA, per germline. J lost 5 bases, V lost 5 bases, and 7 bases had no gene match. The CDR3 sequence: CASSPIAGVHEQYF. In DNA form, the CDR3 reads TGTGCCAGCAGCCCTATAGCGGGAGTCCACGAGCAGTACTTC.

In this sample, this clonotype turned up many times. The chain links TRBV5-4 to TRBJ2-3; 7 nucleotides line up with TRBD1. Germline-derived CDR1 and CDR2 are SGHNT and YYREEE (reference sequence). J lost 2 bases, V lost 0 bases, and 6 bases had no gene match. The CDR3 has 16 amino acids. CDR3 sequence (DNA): TGTGCCAGCAGCTTGGGGGCACAGGGGATCACAGATACGCAGTATTTT. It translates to CASSLGAQGITDTQYF.

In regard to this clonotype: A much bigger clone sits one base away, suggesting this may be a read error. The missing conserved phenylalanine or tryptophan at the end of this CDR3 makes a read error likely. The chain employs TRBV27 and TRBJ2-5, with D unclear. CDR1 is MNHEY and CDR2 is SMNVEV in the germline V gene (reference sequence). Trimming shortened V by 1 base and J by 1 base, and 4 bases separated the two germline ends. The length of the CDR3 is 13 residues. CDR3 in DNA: TGTGCCAGCAGTTTATTACGCCAAGAGACCCAGTACTTG. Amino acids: CASSLLRQETQYL.

The CDR3 nucleotides are TGCAGTGCAAGGACAGGGCGGGGTGGCTACACCTTC. Its translation is CSARTGRGGYTF. The gene calls are TRBV20-1 and TRBJ1-2; 8 bases fit TRBD1. After removal of 6 bases from V and 7 bases from J, the junction contained 7 bases not matched to a gene. CDR1 and CDR2 from the germline V gene are DFQATT and SNEGSKA (reference sequence). The CDR3 has 12 amino acids.

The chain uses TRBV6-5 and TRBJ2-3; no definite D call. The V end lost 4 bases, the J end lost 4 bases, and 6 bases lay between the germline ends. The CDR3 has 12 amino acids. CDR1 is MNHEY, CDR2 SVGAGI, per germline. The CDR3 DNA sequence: TGTGCCAGCAGTTCCGGATCAGATACGCAGTATTTT. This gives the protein CASSSGSDTQYF.

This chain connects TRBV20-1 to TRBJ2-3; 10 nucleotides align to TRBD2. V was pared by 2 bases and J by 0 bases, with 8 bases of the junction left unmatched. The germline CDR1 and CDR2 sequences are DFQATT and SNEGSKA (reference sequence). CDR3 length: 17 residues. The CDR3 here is CSARSGLAEVSTDTQYF. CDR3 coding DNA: TGCAGTGCTAGATCCGGACTAGCGGAGGTCAGCACAGATACGCAGTATTTT.